This T cell receptor beta chain was captured in a study of shared T cell receptors in the human thymus. TCRdb's copy holds only in-frame clones and misses some; the assay was immunoSEQ multiplex PCR. Found here are roughly 660,000 clones, approximately 90% of them singletons; the top ten hold 0.008% to 0.011%. The germline V and J ends were trimmed by 5 bases and 5 bases, with 14 bases remaining between them. CDR3 length: 14 amino acids. Germline assignment: CDR1 SGHTA and CDR2 FQGNSA. The same data also went into a second study, on human thymus T cells.

This sequence joins TRBV7-2 and TRBJ2-3, with TRBD2 as a possible D gene (6 bases). The sample was thymocytes. This receptor was taken from a boy in the first two years of life with a congenital heart defect. Here the CDR3 DNA reads TGTGCCAGCAGCAACCACGGGCGGGGAGATACGCAGTATTTT. Amino acid sequence: CASSNHGRGDTQYF.